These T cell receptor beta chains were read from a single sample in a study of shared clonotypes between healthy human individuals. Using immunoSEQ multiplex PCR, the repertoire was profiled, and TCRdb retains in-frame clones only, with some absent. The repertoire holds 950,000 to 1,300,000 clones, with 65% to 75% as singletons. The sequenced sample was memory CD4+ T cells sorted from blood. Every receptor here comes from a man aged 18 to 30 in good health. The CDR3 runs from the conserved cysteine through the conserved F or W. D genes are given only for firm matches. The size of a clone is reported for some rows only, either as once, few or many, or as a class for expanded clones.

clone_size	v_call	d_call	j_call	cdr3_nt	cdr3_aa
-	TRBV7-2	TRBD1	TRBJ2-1	TGTGCCAGCAGCTTATCGACAGGGAAGTTGAATGAGCAGTTCTTC	CASSLSTGKLNEQFF
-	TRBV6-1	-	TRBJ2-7	TGTGCCAGCACCCCGGGTGGGGGCTACGAGCAGTACTTC	CASTPGGGYEQYF
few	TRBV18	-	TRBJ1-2	TGTGCCAGCTCACCAGCAGACTATGGCTACACCTTC	CASSPADYGYTF
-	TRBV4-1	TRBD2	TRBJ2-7	TGCGCCAGCAGCCGGGGACTAGCGGGAGCCTACGAGCAGTACTTC	CASSRGLAGAYEQYF
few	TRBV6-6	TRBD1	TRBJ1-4	TGTGCCAGCAGTTACGGGACAGTTAATGAAAAACTGTTTTTT	CASSYGTVNEKLFF
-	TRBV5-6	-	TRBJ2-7	TGTGCCAGCAGCTTGGGACGGGGAAAATACGAGCAGTACTTC	CASSLGRGKYEQYF
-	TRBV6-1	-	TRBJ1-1	TGTGCCAGCAGTGAAGTAGACGGCGAAGCTTTCTTT	CASSEVDGEAFF
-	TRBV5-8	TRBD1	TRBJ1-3	TGTGCCAGCAGCTTGGCCGGGACAGGGAGAAACACCATATATTTT	CASSLAGTGRNTIYF
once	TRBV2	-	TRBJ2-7	TGTGCCAGCAGTGAATCTGCCACCTACGAGCAGTACTTC	CASSESATYEQYF
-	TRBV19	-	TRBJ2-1	TGTGCCAGTAGTATAGGCCTACAGAATGAGCAGTTCTTC	CASSIGLQNEQFF
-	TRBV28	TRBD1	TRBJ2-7	TGTGCCAGCAGTTCGTCACCCGGGACAGGGCCCTACGAGCAGTACTTC	CASSSSPGTGPYEQYF
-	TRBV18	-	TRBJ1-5	TGTGCCAGCTCACCCCGGAGGGGGGACGGGGATCAGCCCCAGCATTTT	CASSPRRGDGDQPQHF
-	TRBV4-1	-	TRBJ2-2	TGCGCCAGCAGCCAAGATAATTATTTCGCACAGAACACCGGGGAGCTGTTTTTT	CASSQDNYFAQNTGELFF
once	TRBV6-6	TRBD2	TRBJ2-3	TGTGCCAGCAGCCGTAGCGGGAGCGATACGCAGTATTTT	CASSRSGSDTQYF
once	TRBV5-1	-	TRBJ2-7	TGCGCCAGCAGTCCCCTATGGGGCGAGCAGTACTTC	CASSPLWGEQYF
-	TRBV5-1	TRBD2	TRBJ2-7	TGCGCCAGCAGCCCCCGGACTAGCGGGGGTCTAGGGGTCTACGAGCAGTACTTC	CASSPRTSGGLGVYEQYF
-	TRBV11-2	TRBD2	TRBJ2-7	TGTGCCAGCGGGGGTGGCGGGAGTACCTACGAGCAGTACTTC	CASGGGGSTYEQYF
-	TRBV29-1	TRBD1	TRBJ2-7	TGCAGCGTTCTTGACGGGACAGGGCGGGGCGAGCAGTACTTC	CSVLDGTGRGEQYF
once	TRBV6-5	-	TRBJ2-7	TGTGCCAGCAGTTACTCCGGTGGAAGCTCCTACGAGCAGTACTTC	CASSYSGGSSYEQYF
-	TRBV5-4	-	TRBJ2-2	TGTGCCAGCAGCTTGGGGACCACCAACACCGGGGAGCTGTTTTTT	CASSLGTTNTGELFF
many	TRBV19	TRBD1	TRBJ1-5	TGTGCCAGTAGTGCGTCAGGGGGTGGCAATCAGCCCCAGCATTTT	CASSASGGGNQPQHF
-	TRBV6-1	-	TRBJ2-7	TGTGCCAGCACCCGTGGGTACGAGCAGTACTTC	CASTRGYEQYF
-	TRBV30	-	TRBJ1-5	TGTGCCTGGGCGGACCGACGGGCCCTTTATACCAATCAGCCCCAGCATTTT	CAWADRRALYTNQPQHF
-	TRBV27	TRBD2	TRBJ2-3	TGTGCCAGCAGTTTATGGGGCCGGGGGGGCGGTAATACGCAGTATTTT	CASSLWGRGGGNTQYF
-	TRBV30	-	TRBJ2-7	TGTGCCTGGAGTCAAGGGGTCCACGAGCAGTACTTC	CAWSQGVHEQYF
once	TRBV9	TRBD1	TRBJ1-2	TGTGCCAGCAGCAAACAGGGGGCGGACTATGGCTACACCTTC	CASSKQGADYGYTF
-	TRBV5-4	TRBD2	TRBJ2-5	TGTGCCAGCAGCCGGGGGGGATCCCAAGAGACCCAGTACTTC	CASSRGGSQETQYF
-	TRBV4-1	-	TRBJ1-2	TGCGCCAGCAGCCAAGCTCAGGGAAACTTAAACTATGGCTACACCTTC	CASSQAQGNLNYGYTF
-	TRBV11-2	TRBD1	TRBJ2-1	TGTGCCAGCAGCTCCTCGGGACAGGCAATCAATGAGCAGTTCTTC	CASSSSGQAINEQFF
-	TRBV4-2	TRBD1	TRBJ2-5	TGTGCCAGCAGCCAAGATCTGGGACAGGGGGGTAGGGAGACCCAGTACTTC	CASSQDLGQGGRETQYF
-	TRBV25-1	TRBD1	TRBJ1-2	TGTGCCAGCAGTGAAAAACAGGGGGGCTATGGCTACACCTTC	CASSEKQGGYGYTF
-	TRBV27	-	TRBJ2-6	TGTGCCAGCAGTTTTAGGGGTGGCTCTGGGGCCAACGTCCTGACTTTC	CASSFRGGSGANVLTF
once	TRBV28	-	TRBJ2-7	TGTGCCAGCAGTTTAAGTGGCTATGGTAGCGAAGGATCCTACGAGCAGTACTTC	CASSLSGYGSEGSYEQYF
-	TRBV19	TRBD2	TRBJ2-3	TGTGCCAGTAGTGTTGGACTAGCGGGGGGGCCAGATACGCAGTATTTT	CASSVGLAGGPDTQYF
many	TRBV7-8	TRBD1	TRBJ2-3	TGTGCCAGCAGTTTAGGGCAGGGGGCAACAGATACGCAGTATTTT	CASSLGQGATDTQYF
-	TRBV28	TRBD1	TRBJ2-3	TGTGCCAGCAACTCACATGGACGATCAGGGGGCTCGCAGTATTTT	CASNSHGRSGGSQYF
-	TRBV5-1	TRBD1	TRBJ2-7	TGCGCCAGCAGCTTGACCCCATCCACGACAGGGAACGAGCAGTACTTC	CASSLTPSTTGNEQYF
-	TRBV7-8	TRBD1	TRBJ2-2	TGTGCCAGCAGCTTAGGGACAGGCACCGGGGAGCTGTTTTTT	CASSLGTGTGELFF
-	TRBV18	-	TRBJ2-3	TGTGCCAGCTCACCACCCAGTGGTAGCACAGATACGCAGTATTTT	CASSPPSGSTDTQYF
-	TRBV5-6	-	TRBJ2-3	TGTGCCAGCAGCCCGGGATTTCGCACAGATACGCAGTATTTT	CASSPGFRTDTQYF
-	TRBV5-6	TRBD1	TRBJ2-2	TGTGCCAGCAGGCGTTGGACAGGGGCCAGCACCGGGGAGCTGTTTTTT	CASRRWTGASTGELFF
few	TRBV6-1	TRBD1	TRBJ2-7	TGTGCCACCGCTGGACAGGGGGCATCCTACGAGCAGTACTTC	CATAGQGASYEQYF
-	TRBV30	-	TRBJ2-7	TGTGCCTGGAGCAAGGCCAGGTCTAACGAGCAGTACTTC	CAWSKARSNEQYF
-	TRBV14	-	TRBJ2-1	TGTGCCAGCAGCCCCGGGACGTGGCTGGTTGAGCAGTTCTTC	CASSPGTWLVEQFF
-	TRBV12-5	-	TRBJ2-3	TGTGCTAGTGCCCAAGGCTGGAGCACAGATACGCAGTATTTT	CASAQGWSTDTQYF
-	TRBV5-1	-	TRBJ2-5	TGCGCCAGCAGCTTAACAGGTTGGTTGGAGACCCAGTACTTC	CASSLTGWLETQYF
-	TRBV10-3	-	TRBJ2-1	TGTGCCATCAGTTCCCGGTTGTCTAGCGTGAGGGGGGACTCCTACAATGAGCAGTTCTTC	CAISSRLSSVRGDSYNEQFF
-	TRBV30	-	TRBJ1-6	TGTGCCTGGAAGGTTAAGTTCGGCGATTCACCCCTCCACTTT	CAWKVKFGDSPLHF
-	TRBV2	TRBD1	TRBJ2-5	TGTGCCAGCAGGGGGACAGGCTCTTCGACCCAGTACTTC	CASRGTGSSTQYF
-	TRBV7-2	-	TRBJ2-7	TGTGCCAGCAGCCGAGGGAGGTACGAGCAGTACTTC	CASSRGRYEQYF
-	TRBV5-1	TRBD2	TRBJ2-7	TGCGCCAGCAGCTCGACGAAGACTAGCGGGAGCCCCTACGAGCAGTACTTC	CASSSTKTSGSPYEQYF
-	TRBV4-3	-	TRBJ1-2	TGCGCCAGCAGCCAATTTATTTCGGGTTTTAGCAATGGCTACACCTTC	CASSQFISGFSNGYTF
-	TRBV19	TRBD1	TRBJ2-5	TGTGCCAGTAGTGACAGGGGATTGGGGGAGACCCAGTACTTC	CASSDRGLGETQYF
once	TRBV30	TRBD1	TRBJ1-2	TGTGCCTGGAGTGTGGCCGGACAGGGGGCTTTTGGCTACACCTTC	CAWSVAGQGAFGYTF